The source of this TCR beta chain is a study of blood T cells in healthy people across ages. Concerning this clonotype itself: The junction differs from germline at one of its ends, possibly a read error.

From germline, CDR1 is SGHRS and CDR2 YFSETQ. The CDR3 runs 21 residues. A J-beta primer mix and a sample-barcoded 5' primer were used in a second PCR of about 7 to 12 cycles. TCRdb processed the 5' RACE reads anew with MiXCR; each CDR3 protein has one entry. The sample yields about 1.6 million distinct CDR3 sequences, about 31% seen once. The chain uses TRBV5-1 and TRBJ2-3; TRBD2 matches at 10 bases. Sequenced sample: blood. The sequence was obtained from a woman aged 30 to 39 in good health. This CDR3 is CASSSGPIRSSGRTSIDTQYF. The CDR3 nucleotides are TGCGCCAGCAGCTCGGGCCCCATTCGGTCTAGCGGGAGAACTAGCATAGATACGCAGTATTTT.